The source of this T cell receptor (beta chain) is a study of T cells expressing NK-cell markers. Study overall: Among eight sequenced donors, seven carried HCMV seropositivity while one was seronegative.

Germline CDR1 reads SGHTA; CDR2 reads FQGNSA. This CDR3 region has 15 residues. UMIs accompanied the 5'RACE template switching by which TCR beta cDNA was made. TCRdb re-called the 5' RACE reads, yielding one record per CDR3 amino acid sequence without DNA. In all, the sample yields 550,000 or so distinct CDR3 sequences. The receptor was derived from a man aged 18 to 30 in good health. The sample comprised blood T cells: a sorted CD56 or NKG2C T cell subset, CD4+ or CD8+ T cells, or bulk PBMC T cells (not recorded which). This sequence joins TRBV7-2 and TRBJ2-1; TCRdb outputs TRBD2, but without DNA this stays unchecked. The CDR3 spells CASSIPGLVDPWQFF.